Presented here are 3 T cell receptor beta chains from one specimen sequenced in a study of blood T cell repertoires in COVID-19. Repertoires were generated with immunoSEQ multiplex PCR, while TCRdb's copy carries only in-frame clones and drops some. The repertoire holds roughly 300,000 clones, with about 87% as singletons. The sample consisted of PBMCs or T cells enriched from blood (not recorded which). The receptors come from a woman aged 30 to 39 who had recovered from COVID-19.

The rearrangement joins TRBV30 to TRBJ1-2; D perhaps matches TRBD1 (5 bases). The CDR3 totals 12 residues. V lost 1 base, J lost 8 bases, and 11 bases lay in between. CDR1 and CDR2 (germline): GTSNPN, SVGIG (reference sequence). CDR3 coding DNA: TGTGCCTGGAGTGGTGGGGGGTCGGGCTACACCTTC. Translating it yields CAWSGGGSGYTF.

This chain uses TRBV7-2 with TRBJ2-7; 11 bases align to TRBD1. Germline V gene lookup returns CDR1 SGHTA and CDR2 FQGNSA. V gave up 1 base and J gave up 3 bases; unmatched junction bases: 5. This CDR3 has 16 residues. The CDR3 here is CASSLGRTGGGYEQYF. The DNA of the CDR3 is TGTGCCAGCAGCTTAGGACGGACAGGGGGCGGCTACGAGCAGTACTTC.

The rearrangement uses TRBV29-1 and TRBJ2-3, with D unresolved. The CDR3 spans 12 residues. V was shortened by 4 bases and J by 2 bases, with 7 bases between the two germline ends. Germline V gives CDR1 SQVTM, CDR2 ANQGSEA. For the CDR3, the DNA is TGCAGCGTTGGGCCCGTCACAGATACGCAGTATTTT. Translating it yields CSVGPVTDTQYF.